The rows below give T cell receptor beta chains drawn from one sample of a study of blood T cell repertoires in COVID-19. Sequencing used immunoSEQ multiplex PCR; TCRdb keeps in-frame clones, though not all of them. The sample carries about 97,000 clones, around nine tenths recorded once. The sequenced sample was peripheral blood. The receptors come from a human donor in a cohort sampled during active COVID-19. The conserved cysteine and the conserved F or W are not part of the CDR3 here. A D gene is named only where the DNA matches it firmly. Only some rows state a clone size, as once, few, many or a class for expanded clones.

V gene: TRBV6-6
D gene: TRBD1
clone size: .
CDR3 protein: ASSPYEGQVTGELF

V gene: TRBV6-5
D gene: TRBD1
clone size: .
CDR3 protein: ASSAGTGPYEQY

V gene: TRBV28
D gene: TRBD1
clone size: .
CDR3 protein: ASRATGVRATEAF

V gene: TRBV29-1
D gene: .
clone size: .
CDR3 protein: SVEDSGVEAF

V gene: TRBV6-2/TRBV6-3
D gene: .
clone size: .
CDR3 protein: ASSLFMADTGELF

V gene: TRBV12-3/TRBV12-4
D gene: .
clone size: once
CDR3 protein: ASSSQGGYEQY

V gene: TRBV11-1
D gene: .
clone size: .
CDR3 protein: ASSLVTGGFSPEAF

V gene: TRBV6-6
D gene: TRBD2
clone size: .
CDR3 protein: ASSQPRLAGTYEQY

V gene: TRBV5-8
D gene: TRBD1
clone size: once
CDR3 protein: ASRIVRDSTNEKLF

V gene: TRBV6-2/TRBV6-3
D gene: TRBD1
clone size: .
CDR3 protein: ASSSGQERANYGYT

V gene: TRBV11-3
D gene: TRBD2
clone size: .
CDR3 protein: ASSFGTGGKETQY

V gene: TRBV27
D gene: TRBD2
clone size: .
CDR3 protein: ASSLLGPWGRGGGTDTQY

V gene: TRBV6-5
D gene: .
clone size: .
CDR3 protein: ASSTAHTEAF

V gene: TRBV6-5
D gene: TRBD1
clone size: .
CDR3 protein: ASSTTGVDEQY

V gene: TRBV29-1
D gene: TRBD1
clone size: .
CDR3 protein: SVEGTGLNEQY

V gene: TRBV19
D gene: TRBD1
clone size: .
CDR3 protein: ASSIEGTGAQETQY

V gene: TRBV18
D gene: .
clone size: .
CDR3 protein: ASSPPIGGRSYNEQF

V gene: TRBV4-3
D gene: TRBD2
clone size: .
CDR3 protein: ASSQEGGSGKGAYEQY

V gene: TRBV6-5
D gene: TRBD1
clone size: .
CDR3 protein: ASSYGTGVGGEQF

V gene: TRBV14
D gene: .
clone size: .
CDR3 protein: ASSQGGGAATDTQY

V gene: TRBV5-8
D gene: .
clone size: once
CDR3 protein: ASSLAIFEPTVGSYGYT

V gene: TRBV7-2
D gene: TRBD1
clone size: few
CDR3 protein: ASSLALLTGADYGYT

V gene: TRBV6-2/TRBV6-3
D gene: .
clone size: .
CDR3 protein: ASSFSRDEQY

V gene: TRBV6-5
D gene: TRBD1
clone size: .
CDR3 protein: ASSRGQGGYT

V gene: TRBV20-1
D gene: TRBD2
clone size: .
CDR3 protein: SASRTSGRETQY

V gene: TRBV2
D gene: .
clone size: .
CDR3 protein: ASSGNRGTDTQY

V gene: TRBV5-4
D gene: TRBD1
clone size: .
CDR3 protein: ASSRRQGENYGYT

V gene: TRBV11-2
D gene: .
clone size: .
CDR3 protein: ASSRGSNYGYT

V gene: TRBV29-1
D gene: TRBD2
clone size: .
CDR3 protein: SVSSGQGAKNIQY

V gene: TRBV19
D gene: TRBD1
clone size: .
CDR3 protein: ASSTTGTGVPAPLH

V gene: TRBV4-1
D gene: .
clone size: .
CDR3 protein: ASSQDRDSPLH

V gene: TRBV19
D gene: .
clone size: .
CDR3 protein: ASRSGRIHQETQY

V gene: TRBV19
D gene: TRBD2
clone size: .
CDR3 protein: ASSISSGRSYNEQF

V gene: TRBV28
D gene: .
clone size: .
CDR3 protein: ATREETQY

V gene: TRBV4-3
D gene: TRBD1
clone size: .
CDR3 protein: ASSQRGQGSFAYGYT

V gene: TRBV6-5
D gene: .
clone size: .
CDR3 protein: ASNFPPGGETQY

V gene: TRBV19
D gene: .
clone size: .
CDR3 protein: ASSIARVSGNEQF

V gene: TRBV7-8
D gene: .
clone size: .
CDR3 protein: ASSLRGNTEAF

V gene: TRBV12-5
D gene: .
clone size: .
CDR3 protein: ASGLVPVRGQETQY

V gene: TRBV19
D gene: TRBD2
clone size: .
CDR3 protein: ASSTGLAGRRDTQY

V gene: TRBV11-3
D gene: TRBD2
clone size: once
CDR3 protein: ASSPAGTSVYNEQF

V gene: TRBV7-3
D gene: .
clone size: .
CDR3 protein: ASSLLVGNEQF

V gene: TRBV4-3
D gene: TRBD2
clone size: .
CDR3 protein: ASSLGLAGTYEQY

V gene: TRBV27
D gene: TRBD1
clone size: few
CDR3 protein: ASRRQGVSYNEQF

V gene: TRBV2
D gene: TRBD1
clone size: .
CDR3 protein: ASSGGTGGGNEKLF

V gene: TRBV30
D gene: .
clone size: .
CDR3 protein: AWSTGGIAKNIQY

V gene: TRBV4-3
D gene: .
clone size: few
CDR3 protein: ASSQDRGGLYNEKLF

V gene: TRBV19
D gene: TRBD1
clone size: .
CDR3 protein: ASRETAGTGNSPLH

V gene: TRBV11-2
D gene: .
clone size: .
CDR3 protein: ASSFASQETQY

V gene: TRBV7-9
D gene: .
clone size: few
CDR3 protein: ASSRDSMGGYT

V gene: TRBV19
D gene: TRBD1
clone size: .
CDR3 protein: ASSLGQGADTQY

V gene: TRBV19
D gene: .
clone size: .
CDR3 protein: ASTETLNYGYT

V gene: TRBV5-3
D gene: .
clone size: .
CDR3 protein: ARSLSPTRIRDTQY

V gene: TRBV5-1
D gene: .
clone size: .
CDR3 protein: ASSLTGPNSPLH

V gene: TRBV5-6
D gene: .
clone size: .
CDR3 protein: ASSLGQTTYNSPLH

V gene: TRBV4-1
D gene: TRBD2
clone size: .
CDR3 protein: ASSQEVGTSGRALYNEQF

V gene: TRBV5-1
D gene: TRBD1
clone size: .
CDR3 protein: ASSLVTGRNTEAF

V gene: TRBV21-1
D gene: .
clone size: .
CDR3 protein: ASSKEEGVRQGARYSPLH

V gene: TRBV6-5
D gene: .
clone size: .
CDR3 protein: ASKPGNTIY